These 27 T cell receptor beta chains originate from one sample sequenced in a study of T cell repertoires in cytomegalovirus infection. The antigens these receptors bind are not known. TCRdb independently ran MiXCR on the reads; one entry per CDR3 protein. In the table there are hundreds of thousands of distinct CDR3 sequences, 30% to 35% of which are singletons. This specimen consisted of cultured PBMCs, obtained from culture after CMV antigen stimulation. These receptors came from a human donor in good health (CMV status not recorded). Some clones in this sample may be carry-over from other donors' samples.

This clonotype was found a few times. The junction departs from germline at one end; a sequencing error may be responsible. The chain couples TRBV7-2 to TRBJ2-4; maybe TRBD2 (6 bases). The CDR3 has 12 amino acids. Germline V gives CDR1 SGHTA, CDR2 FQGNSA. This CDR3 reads CASSLTPGVSDF. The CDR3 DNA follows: TGTGCCAGCAGCTTAACGCCGGGAGTCTCGGACTTC.

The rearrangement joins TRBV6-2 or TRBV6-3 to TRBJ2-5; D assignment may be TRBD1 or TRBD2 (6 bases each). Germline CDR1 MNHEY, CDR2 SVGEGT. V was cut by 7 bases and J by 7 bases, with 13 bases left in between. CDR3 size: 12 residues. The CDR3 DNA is TGTGCCAGCAAACTAGGGGGAGGGACCCAGTACTTC. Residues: CASKLGGGTQYF.

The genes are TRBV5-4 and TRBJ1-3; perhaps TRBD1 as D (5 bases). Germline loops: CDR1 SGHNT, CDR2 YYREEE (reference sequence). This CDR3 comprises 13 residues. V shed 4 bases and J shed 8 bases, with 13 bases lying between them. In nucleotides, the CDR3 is TGTGCCAGCAGCGTTGGGGGGGAGGACACCATATATTTT. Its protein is CASSVGGEDTIYF.

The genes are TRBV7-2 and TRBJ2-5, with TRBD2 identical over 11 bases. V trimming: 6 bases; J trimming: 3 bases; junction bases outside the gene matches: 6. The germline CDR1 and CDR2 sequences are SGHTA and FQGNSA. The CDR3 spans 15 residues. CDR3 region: CASRPLGLAEETQYF. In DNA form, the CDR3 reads TGTGCCAGCAGGCCCCTGGGACTAGCGGAAGAGACCCAGTACTTC.

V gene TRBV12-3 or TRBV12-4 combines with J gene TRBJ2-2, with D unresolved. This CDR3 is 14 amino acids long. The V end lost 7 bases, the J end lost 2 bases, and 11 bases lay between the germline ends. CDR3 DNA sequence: TGTGCCAGCACTTACCTTTTCAACACCGGGGAGCTGTTTTTT. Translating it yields CASTYLFNTGELFF.

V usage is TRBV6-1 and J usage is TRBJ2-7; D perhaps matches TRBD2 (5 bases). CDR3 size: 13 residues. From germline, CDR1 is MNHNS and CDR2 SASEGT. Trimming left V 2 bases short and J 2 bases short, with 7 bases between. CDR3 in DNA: TGTGCCAGCAGTGAACCCGGGACCTACGAGCAGTACTTC. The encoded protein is CASSEPGTYEQYF.

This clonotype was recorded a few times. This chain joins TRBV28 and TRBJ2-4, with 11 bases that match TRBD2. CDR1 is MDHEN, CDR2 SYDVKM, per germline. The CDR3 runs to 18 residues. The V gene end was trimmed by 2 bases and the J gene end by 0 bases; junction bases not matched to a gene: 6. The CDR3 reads CASSLGTSGDIAKNIQYF. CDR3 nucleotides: TGTGCCAGCAGTTTAGGGACTAGCGGTGATATAGCCAAAAACATTCAGTACTTC.

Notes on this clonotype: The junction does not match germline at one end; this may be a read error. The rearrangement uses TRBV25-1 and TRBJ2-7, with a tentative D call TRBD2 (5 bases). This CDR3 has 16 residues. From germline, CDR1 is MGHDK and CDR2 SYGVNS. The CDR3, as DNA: TGTGCCAGCAGTGAGAACGAGGACTCCGTCGTTGGCGAGCAGCACTTC. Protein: CASSENEDSVVGEQHF.

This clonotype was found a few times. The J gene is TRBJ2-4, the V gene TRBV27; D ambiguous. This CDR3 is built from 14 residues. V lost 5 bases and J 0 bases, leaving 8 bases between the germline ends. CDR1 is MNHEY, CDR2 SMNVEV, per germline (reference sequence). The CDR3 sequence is CASSHQLAKNIQYF. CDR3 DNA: TGTGCCAGCAGTCATCAGCTAGCCAAAAACATTCAGTACTTC.

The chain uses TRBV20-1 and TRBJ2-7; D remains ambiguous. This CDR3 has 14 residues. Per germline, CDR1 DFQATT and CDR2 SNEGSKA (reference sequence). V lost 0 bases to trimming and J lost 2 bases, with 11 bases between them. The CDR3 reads CSAREPGSPYEQYF. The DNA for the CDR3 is TGCAGTGCTAGAGAACCTGGGTCTCCCTACGAGCAGTACTTC.

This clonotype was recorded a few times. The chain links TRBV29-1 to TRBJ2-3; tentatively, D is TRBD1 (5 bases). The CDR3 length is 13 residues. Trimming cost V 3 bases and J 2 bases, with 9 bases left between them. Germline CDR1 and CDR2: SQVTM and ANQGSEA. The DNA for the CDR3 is TGCAGCGTTGAGGCAGGGATCACAGATACGCAGTATTTT. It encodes CSVEAGITDTQYF.

CDR3 in amino acids: CASSPRPGGNFYEQYF. The CDR3 DNA reads TGTGCCAGCAGCCCACGTCCGGGGGGGAATTTCTACGAGCAGTACTTC. V is TRBV7-2 and J is TRBJ2-7; 8 positions agree with TRBD2. After removal of 5 bases from V and 3 bases from J, the junction contained 12 bases not matched to a gene. This CDR3 region has 16 residues. The germline V gene has CDR1 SGHTA and CDR2 FQGNSA.

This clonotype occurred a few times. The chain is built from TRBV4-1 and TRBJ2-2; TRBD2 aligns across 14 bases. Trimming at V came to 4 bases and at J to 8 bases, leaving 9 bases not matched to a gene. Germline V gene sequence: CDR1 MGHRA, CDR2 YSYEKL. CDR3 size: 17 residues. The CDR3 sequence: CASSRTGLAGGPGELFF. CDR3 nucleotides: TGCGCCAGCAGCCGGACCGGACTAGCGGGGGGCCCGGGGGAGCTGTTTTTT.

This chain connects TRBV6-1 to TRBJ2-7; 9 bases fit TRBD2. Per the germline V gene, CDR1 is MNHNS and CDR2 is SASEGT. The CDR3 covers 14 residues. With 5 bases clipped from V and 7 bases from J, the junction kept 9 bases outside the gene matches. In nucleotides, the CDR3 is TGTGCCAGCAGTACGGGCGGGAGGGCCGGGGAGCAGTACTTC. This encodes CASSTGGRAGEQYF.

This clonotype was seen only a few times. CDR3 region: CASSLSGIWRETQYF. DNA for the CDR3: TGTGCCAGCAGTTTATCAGGCATTTGGCGGGAGACCCAGTACTTC. The chain employs TRBV28 and TRBJ2-5; D not certain. The CDR3 consists of 15 residues. V gave up 1 base and J gave up 5 bases, with 14 bases separating them. Germline-derived CDR1 and CDR2 are MDHEN and SYDVKM.

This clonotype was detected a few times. The CDR3 sequence: CASSLALGGGVPHEQYF. The CDR3 DNA reads TGTGCCAGCAGCTTAGCCTTGGGGGGCGGGGTCCCCCACGAGCAGTACTTC. The V call is TRBV7-2, the J call TRBJ2-7; possibly TRBD1 or TRBD2 for D (6 bases each). The length of the CDR3 is 17 residues. With 0 bases removed from V and 5 bases from J, the gap between germline ends came to 20 bases. The V gene's germline CDR1 is SGHTA and CDR2 FQGNSA.

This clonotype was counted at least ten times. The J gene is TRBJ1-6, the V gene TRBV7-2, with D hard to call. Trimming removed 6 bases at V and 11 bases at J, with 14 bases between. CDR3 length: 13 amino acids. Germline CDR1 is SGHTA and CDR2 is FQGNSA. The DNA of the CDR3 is TGTGCCAGCAGTCCAACCCCCGCGGCACCCCTCCACTTT. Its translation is CASSPTPAAPLHF.

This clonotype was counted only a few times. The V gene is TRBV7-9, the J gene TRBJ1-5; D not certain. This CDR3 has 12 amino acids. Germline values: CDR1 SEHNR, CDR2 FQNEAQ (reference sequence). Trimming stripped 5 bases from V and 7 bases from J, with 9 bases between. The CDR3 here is CASSPAGQPQHF. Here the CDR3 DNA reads TGTGCCAGCAGCCCTGCAGGCCAGCCCCAGCATTTT.

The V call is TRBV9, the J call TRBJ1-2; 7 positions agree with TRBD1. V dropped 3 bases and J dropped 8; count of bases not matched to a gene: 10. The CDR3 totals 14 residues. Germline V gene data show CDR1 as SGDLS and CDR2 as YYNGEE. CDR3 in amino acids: CASSGDRARGGYTF. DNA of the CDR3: TGTGCCAGCAGCGGAGACAGGGCAAGGGGAGGCTACACCTTC.

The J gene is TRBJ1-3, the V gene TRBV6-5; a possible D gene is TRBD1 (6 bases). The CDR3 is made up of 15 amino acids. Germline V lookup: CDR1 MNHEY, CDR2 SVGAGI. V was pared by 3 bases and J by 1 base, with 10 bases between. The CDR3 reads CASSYFQGSGNTIYF. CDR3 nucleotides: TGTGCCAGCAGTTATTTCCAGGGGTCTGGAAACACCATATATTTT.

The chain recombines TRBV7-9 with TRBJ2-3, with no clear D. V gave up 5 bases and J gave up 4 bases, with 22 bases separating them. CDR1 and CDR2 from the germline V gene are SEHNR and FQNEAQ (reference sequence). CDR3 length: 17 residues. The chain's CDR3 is CASSPLPYRRSADTQYF. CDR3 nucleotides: TGTGCCAGCAGCCCGCTCCCGTATAGACGGAGTGCAGATACGCAGTATTTT.

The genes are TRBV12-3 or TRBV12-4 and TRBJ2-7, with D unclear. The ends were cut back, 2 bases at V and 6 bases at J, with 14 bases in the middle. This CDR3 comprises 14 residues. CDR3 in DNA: TGTGCCAGCAGTTTAATCCAGGCGAGTCGCGAGCAGTACTTC. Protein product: CASSLIQASREQYF.

Here the CDR3 DNA reads TGTGCCAGCAGCTTCCGGGCGTATGGCTACACCTTC. It codes for CASSFRAYGYTF. The J gene is TRBJ1-2, the V gene TRBV7-4; no definite D call. V was trimmed by 3 bases and J by 5 bases, leaving 7 bases between them. Germline values: CDR1 SGHVT, CDR2 SQSDAQ. The CDR3 is 12 residues long.

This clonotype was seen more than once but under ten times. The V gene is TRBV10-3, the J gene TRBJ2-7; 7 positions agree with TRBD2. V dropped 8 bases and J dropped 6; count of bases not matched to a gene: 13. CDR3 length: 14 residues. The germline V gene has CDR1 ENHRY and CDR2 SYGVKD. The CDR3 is CAISMAGVMSEQYF. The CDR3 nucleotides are TGTGCCATCTCGATGGCGGGAGTGATGAGCGAGCAGTACTTC.

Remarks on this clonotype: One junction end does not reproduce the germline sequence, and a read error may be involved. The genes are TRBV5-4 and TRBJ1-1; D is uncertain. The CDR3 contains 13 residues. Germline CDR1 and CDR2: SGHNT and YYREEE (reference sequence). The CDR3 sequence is CASSLEHVGEAFF. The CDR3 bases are TGTGCCAGCAGTTTGGAGCATGTGGGTGAAGCTTTCTTT.

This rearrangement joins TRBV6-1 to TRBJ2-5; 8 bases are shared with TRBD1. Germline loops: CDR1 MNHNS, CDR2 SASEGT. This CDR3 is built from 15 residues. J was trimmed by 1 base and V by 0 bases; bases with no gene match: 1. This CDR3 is CASSEAQGAQETQYF. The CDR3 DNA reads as TGTGCCAGCAGTGAAGCGCAGGGGGCCCAAGAGACCCAGTACTTC.

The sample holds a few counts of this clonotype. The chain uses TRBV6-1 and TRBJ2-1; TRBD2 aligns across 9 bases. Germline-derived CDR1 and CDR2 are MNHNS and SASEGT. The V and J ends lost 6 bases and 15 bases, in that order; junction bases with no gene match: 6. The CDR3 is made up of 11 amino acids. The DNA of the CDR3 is TGTGCCAGCAGGACTAGCGGTTTGTGGTTCTTC. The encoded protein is CASRTSGLWFF.